Listed below are T cell receptor beta chains from one sample, sequenced in a study of blood T cell repertoires in COVID-19. Measured with immunoSEQ multiplex PCR; TCRdb has only the in-frame clones, and not every one. The data show 150,000 to 200,000 clones, around 85% seen once. Sequences were obtained from peripheral blood. Source of these receptors: a man aged 65 to 79 with active or convalescent COVID-19. The CDR3 runs from the conserved cysteine through the conserved F or W. A D gene is named only where the DNA matches it firmly. Expanded clones get a size class; other rows say once, few or many, or leave the size out.

J gene | clone size | V gene | D gene | CDR3 length | CDR3 DNA | CDR3 protein
TRBJ1-1 | . | TRBV5-1 | . | 13 | TGCGCCAGCAGCTTGGCGGGGAACACTGAAGCTTTCTTT | CASSLAGNTEAFF
TRBJ2-5 | . | TRBV7-2 | . | 17 | TGTGCCAGCAGCTTAGTTGCCCCAGGGGGGTACCAAGAGACCCAGTACTTC | CASSLVAPGGYQETQYF
TRBJ1-2 | . | TRBV5-1 | TRBD1 | 14 | TGCGCCAGCAACCCCGACAGGGAACGGCATGGCTACACCTTC | CASNPDRERHGYTF
TRBJ2-1 | . | TRBV11-3 | . | 15 | TGTGCCAGCAGCTTAGGTGGGCCCAGGTACAATGAGCAGTTCTTC | CASSLGGPRYNEQFF
TRBJ2-1 | . | TRBV11-2 | TRBD1 | 16 | TGTGCCAGCAGCTTAGTTCGTGACAGGGACTACAATGAGCAGTTCTTC | CASSLVRDRDYNEQFF
TRBJ2-1 | . | TRBV10-3 | . | 16 | TGTGCCATCAGTGATCGGCGGGGGCGAACCTACAATGAGCAGTTCTTC | CAISDRRGRTYNEQFF
TRBJ1-3 | once | TRBV28 | . | 15 | TGTGCCAGCAGTCTCGTCCAGGTCTCTGGAAACACCATATATTTT | CASSLVQVSGNTIYF
TRBJ2-7 | . | TRBV25-1 | . | 11 | TGTGCCAGCAGTGTCTTTTACGAGCAGTACTTC | CASSVFYEQYF
TRBJ2-2 | . | TRBV5-1 | TRBD2 | 16 | TGCGCCAGCAGCTTGCGGCGGGGGGCTGACACCGGGGAGCTGTTTTTT | CASSLRRGADTGELFF
TRBJ1-5 | . | TRBV7-2 | . | 13 | TGTGCCAGCAGCTTAGAAACATTTCAGCCCCAGCATTTT | CASSLETFQPQHF
TRBJ2-2 | . | TRBV2 | TRBD1 | 14 | TGTGCCAGCACCACAGGGGGTAGATCCGGGGAGCTGTTTTTT | CASTTGGRSGELFF
TRBJ1-4 | . | TRBV10-2 | . | 14 | TGCGCCAGCGGGGCACAGGGATCGGGGGAAAAACTGTTTTTT | CASGAQGSGEKLFF
TRBJ2-5 | . | TRBV5-4 | . | 16 | TGTGCCAGCAGCTTGGGACCGGGACATTACCAAGAGACCCAGTACTTC | CASSLGPGHYQETQYF
TRBJ2-1 | . | TRBV7-2 | . | 15 | TGTGCCAGCAGCCCCGTGACAGATTTATTCGGGGAGCAGTTCTTC | CASSPVTDLFGEQFF
TRBJ1-4 | . | TRBV6-5 | . | 15 | TGTGCCAGCAACCGACCGGGGGGAACTAATGAAAAACTGTTTTTT | CASNRPGGTNEKLFF
TRBJ1-4 | . | TRBV30 | TRBD1 | 14 | TGTGCCTGGAGTGTTAAAACAGGGGTTGAAAAACTGTTTTTT | CAWSVKTGVEKLFF